The clone carrying this TCR beta chain was seen a handful of times. Its target is unknown. This sample is drawn from a study of cytomegalovirus exposure and HLA in healthy donors. The study, taken as a whole, reports: For most TCR beta V segments, an earlier analysis put the productive rate at about 90% or about 30% of the time. TCR beta V- and J-gene trimming, according to a later analysis, was linked to a missense DCLRE1C variant.

Researchers ran the PCR with 60 Vbeta and 13 Jbeta primers. Libraries were prepared by immunoSEQ multiplex PCR; TCRdb keeps only in-frame clonotypes and omits some of them. The sample has about 97,000 clones, over 75% seen once; the top ten hold roughly 5.1%. Trimming pared 3 bases from V and 4 bases from J, leaving 15 bases between. Germline CDR1 LNHDA, CDR2 SQIVND (reference sequence). This CDR3 is 15 amino acids long. The rearrangement links TRBV19 to TRBJ1-2; no clear D. The sample consisted of PBMCs. The receptor comes from a man in his forties or fifties in good health and CMV-seropositive. CDR3 DNA: TGTGCCAGTAGTATGGGCCTACAAATCGGCTATGGCTACACCTTC. It specifies CASSMGLQIGYGYTF.